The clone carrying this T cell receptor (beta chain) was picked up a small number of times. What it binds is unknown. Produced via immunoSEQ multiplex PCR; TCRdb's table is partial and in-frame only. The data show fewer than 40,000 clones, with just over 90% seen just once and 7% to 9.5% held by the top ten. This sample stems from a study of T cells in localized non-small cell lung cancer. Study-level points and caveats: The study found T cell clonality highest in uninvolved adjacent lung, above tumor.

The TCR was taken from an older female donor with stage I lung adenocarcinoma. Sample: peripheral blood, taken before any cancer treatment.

CDR3 nucleotide sequence: TGTGCCAGCGGCGGATATGGACCACTAGCCAAAAACATTCAGTACTTC. Encoded protein: CASGGYGPLAKNIQYF. V and J are TRBV28 and TRBJ2-4, with D hard to call. The CDR3 has 16 residues. Per the germline V gene, CDR1 is MDHEN and CDR2 is SYDVKM. V lost 8 bases and J lost 0, with 17 bases in between.